These T cell receptor beta chains were read from a single sample in a study of T cell clonotyping in hematopoietic cell transplantation. The assay was immunoSEQ multiplex PCR, and TCRdb's table has in-frame clones only and misses some. This sample has 4,000 to 6,000 clones; about 95% occur once, and the top ten carry roughly 6.3%. The specimen was PBMCs, collected 180 days after allogeneic stem cell transplant. The source of these receptors is a male patient in his sixties who had an allogeneic stem cell transplant from a related donor, so the T cells may come from the graft donor. Some clones in this sample may be carry-over from other donors' samples. The CDR3 runs from the conserved cysteine through the conserved F or W. Each record gives: J gene, D gene, clone size, V gene, CDR3 DNA, CDR3 protein. A D gene is named only where the DNA matches it firmly. Some rows mark clone size as missing; the rest say once, few, many or name a class of expanded clone.

j_call: TRBJ2-5
d_call: TRBD2
clone_size: -
v_call: TRBV5-1
cdr3_nt: TGCGCCAGCATCAAGGCGGGAGGGACGCCGGAGACCCAGTACTTC
cdr3_aa: CASIKAGGTPETQYF

j_call: TRBJ2-7
d_call: -
clone_size: -
v_call: TRBV6-4
cdr3_nt: TGTGCCAGCAGAGAAACCTACGAGCAGTACTTC
cdr3_aa: CASRETYEQYF

j_call: TRBJ2-7
d_call: -
clone_size: -
v_call: TRBV5-4
cdr3_nt: TGTGCCAGCAGTGAGAATGGGACCCCCAGAGACGAGCAGTACTTC
cdr3_aa: CASSENGTPRDEQYF

j_call: TRBJ1-4
d_call: -
clone_size: -
v_call: TRBV4-3
cdr3_nt: TGCGCCAGCAGCCAAGGGGGTCCCCCTGAAAAACTGTTTTTT
cdr3_aa: CASSQGGPPEKLFF

j_call: TRBJ2-7
d_call: -
clone_size: -
v_call: TRBV11-2
cdr3_nt: TGTGCCAGCAGCTTACAAACAGCCTACGAGCAGTACTTC
cdr3_aa: CASSLQTAYEQYF

j_call: TRBJ2-5
d_call: -
clone_size: -
v_call: TRBV4-1
cdr3_nt: TGCGCCAGCAGCCAAGCCGCGACTAGTTACCAAGAGACCCAGTACTTC
cdr3_aa: CASSQAATSYQETQYF

j_call: TRBJ2-5
d_call: -
clone_size: -
v_call: TRBV25-1
cdr3_nt: TGTGCCACCGCAAATCGTCAAGAGACCCAGTACTTC
cdr3_aa: CATANRQETQYF

j_call: TRBJ2-3
d_call: -
clone_size: -
v_call: TRBV19
cdr3_nt: TGTGCCAGTAGTATCATGTGGGGGGGCGCAGATACGCAGTATTTT
cdr3_aa: CASSIMWGGADTQYF

j_call: TRBJ2-3
d_call: TRBD1
clone_size: once
v_call: TRBV6-6
cdr3_nt: TGTGCCACAGACAGGGGGCAAGGCACAGATACGCAGTATTTT
cdr3_aa: CATDRGQGTDTQYF

j_call: TRBJ2-7
d_call: -
clone_size: -
v_call: TRBV2
cdr3_nt: TGTGCCAGCAGTGGGGGGACCACTTTACACTACGAGCAGTACTTC
cdr3_aa: CASSGGTTLHYEQYF

j_call: TRBJ2-4
d_call: -
clone_size: few
v_call: TRBV27
cdr3_nt: TGTGCCAGCAGTTTATCCTGGGGGGCGAGGAACATTCAGTACTTC
cdr3_aa: CASSLSWGARNIQYF

j_call: TRBJ2-7
d_call: -
clone_size: once
v_call: TRBV29-1
cdr3_nt: TGCAGCGCGAGGGGACTCTCCTCCTACGAGCAGTACTTC
cdr3_aa: CSARGLSSYEQYF

j_call: TRBJ2-3
d_call: -
clone_size: -
v_call: TRBV9
cdr3_nt: TGTGCCAGCAGCGAGGACGTGATGGATACGCAGTATTTT
cdr3_aa: CASSEDVMDTQYF

j_call: TRBJ2-7
d_call: TRBD1
clone_size: once
v_call: TRBV15
cdr3_nt: TGTGCCACCAGCAGAGCCATCTCCGGGACAGCATACGAGCAGTACTTC
cdr3_aa: CATSRAISGTAYEQYF

j_call: TRBJ1-1
d_call: TRBD1
clone_size: -
v_call: TRBV5-8
cdr3_nt: TGTGCCAGCAGCCAATCCAGGGGGAGCACTGAAGCTTTCTTT
cdr3_aa: CASSQSRGSTEAFF

j_call: TRBJ2-7
d_call: TRBD1
clone_size: -
v_call: TRBV30
cdr3_nt: TGTGCCTGGACCCCACTCGGACAGGGGGCTATCGAGCAGTACTTC
cdr3_aa: CAWTPLGQGAIEQYF

j_call: TRBJ1-1
d_call: -
clone_size: -
v_call: TRBV25-1
cdr3_nt: TGTGCCAGCAGCCATTTTGGGCGGGACACTGAAGCTTTCTTT
cdr3_aa: CASSHFGRDTEAFF

j_call: TRBJ1-1
d_call: -
clone_size: -
v_call: TRBV6-5
cdr3_nt: TGTGCCAGCAGTTACTCGAAAGGGGGGAACACTGAAGCTTTCTTT
cdr3_aa: CASSYSKGGNTEAFF

j_call: TRBJ2-7
d_call: -
clone_size: -
v_call: TRBV5-1
cdr3_nt: TGCGCCAGCAGCTATAGGGGGGGGGAAAACTACGAGCAGTACTTC
cdr3_aa: CASSYRGGENYEQYF

j_call: TRBJ2-4
d_call: -
clone_size: -
v_call: TRBV19
cdr3_nt: TGTGCCAGTAGTACTATCCCACTGAGGCCAGGGATAGACATTCAGTACTTC
cdr3_aa: CASSTIPLRPGIDIQYF

j_call: TRBJ2-2
d_call: -
clone_size: -
v_call: TRBV5-6
cdr3_nt: TGTGCCAGCAGCCAGACTTTTGGGAGCACCGGGGAGCTGTTTTTT
cdr3_aa: CASSQTFGSTGELFF

j_call: TRBJ1-1
d_call: -
clone_size: -
v_call: TRBV27
cdr3_nt: TGTGCCAGCTGGGGGGTAGTCACTGAAGCTTTCTTT
cdr3_aa: CASWGVVTEAFF

j_call: TRBJ2-1
d_call: -
clone_size: -
v_call: TRBV27
cdr3_nt: TGTGCCAGCAGTTTATGGCAGGGGCAGGGACACAATGAGCAGTTCTTC
cdr3_aa: CASSLWQGQGHNEQFF

j_call: TRBJ1-4
d_call: -
clone_size: -
v_call: TRBV4-1
cdr3_nt: TGCGCCAGCAGCCGGTCCGGGGGCTCTTCCGAAAAACTGTTTTTT
cdr3_aa: CASSRSGGSSEKLFF

j_call: TRBJ1-1
d_call: TRBD1
clone_size: -
v_call: TRBV10-3
cdr3_nt: TGTGCCATCAGTGAGTCCGGGGGCACGGGACAGGGCGAAGCTTTCTTT
cdr3_aa: CAISESGGTGQGEAFF

j_call: TRBJ1-2
d_call: TRBD1
clone_size: -
v_call: TRBV20-1
cdr3_nt: TGCAGTGCAGACAGGGGCTATGGCTACACCTTC
cdr3_aa: CSADRGYGYTF

j_call: TRBJ2-5
d_call: TRBD2
clone_size: -
v_call: TRBV25-1
cdr3_nt: TGTGCCAGCAGTGATACTAGCGGACCTCAAGAGACCCAGTACTTC
cdr3_aa: CASSDTSGPQETQYF

j_call: TRBJ2-4
d_call: TRBD2
clone_size: -
v_call: TRBV7-8
cdr3_nt: TGTGCCAGCAGCTTAGGACCCCTGGGCGGGAGGAAAAACATTCAGTACTTC
cdr3_aa: CASSLGPLGGRKNIQYF